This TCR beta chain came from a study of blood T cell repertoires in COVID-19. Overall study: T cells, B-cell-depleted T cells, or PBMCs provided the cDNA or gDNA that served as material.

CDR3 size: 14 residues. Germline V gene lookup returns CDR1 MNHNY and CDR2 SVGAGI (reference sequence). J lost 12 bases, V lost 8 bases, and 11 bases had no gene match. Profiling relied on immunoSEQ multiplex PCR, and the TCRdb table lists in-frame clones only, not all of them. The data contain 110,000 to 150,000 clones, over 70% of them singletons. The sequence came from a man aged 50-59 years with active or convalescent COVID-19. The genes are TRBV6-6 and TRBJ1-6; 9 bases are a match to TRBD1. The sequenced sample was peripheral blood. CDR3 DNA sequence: TGTGCCAGCGGATTCCTCGGACAGGGGAAACCCCTCCACTTT. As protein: CASGFLGQGKPLHF.